This entry lists 11 T cell receptor beta chains sequenced from one sample in a study of blood T cell repertoires in COVID-19 (dated by TCRdb to the early 2020s). The receptor library was made with the immunoSEQ multiplex PCR assay. Not all clones reach the TCRdb copy of this immuneACCESS table, which keeps in-frame sequences only. Checked studies attribute under half of the gap to unresolved V genes and leave the rest unexplained. This sample comprises roughly 280,000 clones, approximately 86% of them detected only once. Approximately 4% of the sample rests with the top ten. The material sequenced was peripheral blood. The source of these receptors is a man aged 18 to 35 with active or convalescent COVID-19.

The V call is TRBV6-5, the J call TRBJ2-4; 8 nucleotides agree with TRBD2. CDR1 and CDR2 (germline): MNHEY, SVGAGI. V lost 5 bases to trimming and J lost 1 base; unmatched junction nucleotides: 1. The CDR3 has 14 residues. CDR3 sequence: CASSPGGAKNIQYF. In DNA form, the CDR3 reads TGTGCCAGCAGTCCGGGGGGGGCCAAAAACATTCAGTACTTC.

This sequence joins TRBV5-1 and TRBJ2-6, with D tentatively TRBD2 (6 bases). Looked up from germline, CDR1 is SGHRS and CDR2 is YFSETQ. V was cut by 7 bases and J by 0 bases, with 17 bases left in between. This CDR3 has 17 amino acids. Here the CDR3 reads CASGTRAGTSGANVLTF. Here the CDR3 DNA reads TGCGCCAGCGGTACCAGGGCGGGGACCTCTGGGGCCAACGTCCTGACTTTC.

The CDR3 sequence: CSARGDYNSPLHF. The CDR3, as DNA: TGCAGCGCCAGGGGGGACTATAATTCACCCCTCCACTTT. The chain couples TRBV29-1 to TRBJ1-6; 7 bases align to TRBD1. This CDR3 spans 13 amino acids. V lost 7 bases to trimming and J lost 3 bases; unmatched junction nucleotides: 3. Per germline, CDR1 SQVTM and CDR2 ANQGSEA.

The gene calls are TRBV19 and TRBJ2-3, with a possible D match to TRBD1 (7 bases). CDR1 and CDR2 from the germline V gene are LNHDA and SQIVND (reference sequence). The CDR3 has 15 residues. V was trimmed by 7 bases and J by 1 base, leaving 15 bases between them. The CDR3 sequence is CASNRGRGGTDTQYF. For the CDR3, the DNA is TGTGCCAGTAACCGAGGCAGGGGGGGCACAGATACGCAGTATTTT.

V gene TRBV7-6 combines with J gene TRBJ2-5; D may be TRBD1 (5 bases). Trimming pared 3 bases from V and 1 base from J, leaving 12 bases between. The CDR3 totals 15 residues. Looked up from germline, CDR1 is SGHVS and CDR2 is FNYEAQ. CDR3 in DNA: TGTGCCAGCAGCTTCCGCACAGGTTCCCAAGAGACCCAGTACTTC. It translates to CASSFRTGSQETQYF.

The chain uses TRBV5-1 and TRBJ1-2; TRBD1 might be the D (5 bases). V was pared by 1 base and J by 1 base, with 14 bases between. The CDR3 has 16 residues. The germline V gene encodes CDR1 SGHRS and CDR2 YFSETQ. The CDR3 loop reads CASSLIPGLDNYGYTF. As DNA, the CDR3 is TGCGCCAGCAGCTTGATCCCAGGGCTTGATAACTATGGCTACACCTTC. The whole variable domain, filled in from reference TRBV5-1 and TRBJ1-2, reads KAGVTQTPRYLIKTRGQQVTLSCSPISGHRSVSWYQQTPGQGLQFLFEYFSETQRNKGNFPGRFSGRQFSNSRSEMNVSTLELGDSALYLCASSLIPGLDNYGYTFGSGTRLTVV.

The chain links TRBV6-5 to TRBJ2-5, with D tentatively TRBD2 (6 bases). The CDR3 has 13 residues. V was shortened by 6 bases and J by 5 bases, with 13 bases between the two germline ends. Germline V gives CDR1 MNHEY, CDR2 SVGAGI. CDR3 amino acids: CASRAGSAETQYF. The DNA of the CDR3 is TGTGCCAGCAGGGCGGGATCCGCGGAGACCCAGTACTTC.

The chain uses TRBV6-2 or TRBV6-3 and TRBJ1-1, with D possibly TRBD1 on 6 matching bases. With 2 bases removed from V and 5 bases from J, the gap between germline ends came to 12 bases. The CDR3 runs 14 residues. The germline CDR1 and CDR2 sequences are MNHEY and SVGEGT. Here the CDR3 reads CASSYAQGGTEAFF. The CDR3 DNA is TGTGCCAGCAGTTACGCACAGGGCGGGACTGAAGCTTTCTTT.

V is TRBV28 and J is TRBJ1-2; 7 nucleotides agree with TRBD1. This CDR3 spans 15 amino acids. The trim removed 6 bases at V and 4 bases at J, leaving 11 bases unmatched. Germline-derived CDR1 and CDR2 are MDHEN and SYDVKM. CDR3 loop: CASSLTGPSPYGYTF. The CDR3 nucleotides are TGTGCCAGCAGCCTGACAGGGCCATCCCCCTATGGCTACACCTTC.

The rearrangement links TRBV5-6 to TRBJ2-3; D remains ambiguous. V was clipped by 4 bases and J by 5 bases, with 8 bases between them. The length of the CDR3 is 12 residues. In germline, CDR1 is SGHDT, CDR2 YYEEEE. The CDR3 sequence is CASSVSIDTQYF. The DNA for the CDR3 is TGTGCCAGCAGCGTTTCAATAGATACGCAGTATTTT.

The genes are TRBV19 and TRBJ2-5, with 7 bases matching TRBD1. With 3 bases clipped from V and 3 bases from J, the junction kept 1 base outside the gene matches. This CDR3 comprises 13 residues. The germline gives CDR1 LNHDA, CDR2 SQIVND (reference sequence). CDR3 residues: CASSMGTEETQYF. DNA for the CDR3: TGTGCCAGTAGTATGGGGACAGAAGAGACCCAGTACTTC.